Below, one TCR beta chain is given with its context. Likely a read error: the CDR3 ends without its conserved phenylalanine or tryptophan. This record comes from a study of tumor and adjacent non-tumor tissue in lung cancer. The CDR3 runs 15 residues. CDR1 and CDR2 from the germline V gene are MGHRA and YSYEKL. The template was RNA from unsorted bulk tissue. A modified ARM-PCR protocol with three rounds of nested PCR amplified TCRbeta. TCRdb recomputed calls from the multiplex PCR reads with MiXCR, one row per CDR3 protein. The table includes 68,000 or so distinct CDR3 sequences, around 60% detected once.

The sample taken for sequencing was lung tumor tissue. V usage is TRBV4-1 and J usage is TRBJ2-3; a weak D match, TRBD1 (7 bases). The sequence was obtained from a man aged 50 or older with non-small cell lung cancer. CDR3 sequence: CASSQGPGGTDTQYS. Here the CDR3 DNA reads TGTGCCAGCAGCCAAGGGCCAGGGGGGACAGATACGCAGTATTCT.